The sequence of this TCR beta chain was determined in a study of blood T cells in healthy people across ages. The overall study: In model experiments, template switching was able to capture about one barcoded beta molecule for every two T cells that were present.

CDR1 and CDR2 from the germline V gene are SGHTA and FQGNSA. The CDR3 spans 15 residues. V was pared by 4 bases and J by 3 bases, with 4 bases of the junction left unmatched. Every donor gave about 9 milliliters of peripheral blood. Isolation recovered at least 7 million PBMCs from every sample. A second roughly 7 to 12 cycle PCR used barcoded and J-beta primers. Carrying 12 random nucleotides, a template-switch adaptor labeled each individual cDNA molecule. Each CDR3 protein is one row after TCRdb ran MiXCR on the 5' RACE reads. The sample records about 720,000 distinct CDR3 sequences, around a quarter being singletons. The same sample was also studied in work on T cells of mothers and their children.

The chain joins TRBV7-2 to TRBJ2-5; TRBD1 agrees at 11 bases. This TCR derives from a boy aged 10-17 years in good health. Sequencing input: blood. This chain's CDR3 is CASSSWTGGEETQYF. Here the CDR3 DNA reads TGTGCCAGCAGCTCTTGGACAGGGGGCGAAGAGACCCAGTACTTC.